A single sample is the source of the 24 T cell receptor beta chains below, sequenced in a study of blood T cells in healthy people across ages. It was with a sample-barcoded 5' primer and a J-beta primer mix that a second PCR of roughly 7 to 12 cycles was run. TCRdb recomputed calls from the 5' RACE reads with MiXCR, one row per CDR3 protein. The sample shows around 400,000 distinct CDR3 sequences, approximately 51% of them seen only once. What was sequenced was blood. The receptors come from a man in his sixties in good health.

This clonotype was observed a handful of times. The J gene is TRBJ2-1, the V gene TRBV6-6, with a weak D call TRBD2 (5 bases). V was pared by 10 bases and J by 8 bases, with 15 bases between. This CDR3 region has 12 residues. Germline CDR1 is MNHNY and CDR2 is SVGAGI (reference sequence). The CDR3 nucleotides read TGTGCCATTACCAACCAGCGGCATGAGCAGTTCTTC. This codes for CAITNQRHEQFF.

This clonotype appeared a few times. This chain uses TRBV29-1 with TRBJ2-5, with D possibly TRBD1 on 5 matching bases. The CDR3 spans 12 residues. The ends were cut back, 4 bases at V and 4 bases at J, with 10 bases in the middle. Germline V gene sequence: CDR1 SQVTM, CDR2 ANQGSEA. The CDR3 region is CSVVIRGETQYF. For the CDR3, the DNA is TGCAGCGTTGTAATTAGGGGAGAGACCCAGTACTTC.

This clonotype was recorded a few times. J is TRBJ1-2 and V is TRBV30, with TRBD1 as a possible D gene (6 bases). CDR3 length: 13 amino acids. Germline V gene lookup returns CDR1 GTSNPN and CDR2 SVGIG (reference sequence). Trimming removed 3 bases at V and 4 bases at J, with 12 bases between. For the CDR3, the DNA is TGTGCCTGGAGGGGGGCTAGCATCTATGGCTACACCTTC. Encoded protein: CAWRGASIYGYTF.

The chain joins TRBV20-1 to TRBJ2-1, with 11 bases matching TRBD2. The CDR3 has 15 amino acids. Germline values: CDR1 DFQATT, CDR2 SNEGSKA (reference sequence). Germline trimming cut 2 bases from V and 3 bases from J; bases unmatched to any gene: 3. Written as DNA, the CDR3 is TGCAGTGCTAGAATGCTAGCGGGAGGCTACAATGAGCAGTTCTTC. Protein sequence: CSARMLAGGYNEQFF.

Ten or more counts support this clonotype. The genes are TRBV3-1 and TRBJ2-7, with D perhaps matching TRBD2 (5 bases). This CDR3 is built from 14 residues. Trimming shortened V by 0 bases and J by 4 bases, and 10 bases separated the two germline ends. Germline V gene data show CDR1 as LGHDT and CDR2 as YNNKEL (reference sequence). CDR3 loop: CASSQEASFYEQYF. The CDR3 region has the DNA TGTGCCAGCAGCCAAGAGGCTAGCTTTTACGAGCAGTACTTC.

This clonotype was observed many times. The chain has TRBV4-2 and TRBJ1-2; D may be TRBD1 (5 bases). This CDR3 is built from 16 residues. Trimming took 0 bases from V and 1 from J, leaving 12 bases between them. In germline, CDR1 is LGHNA, CDR2 YNFKEQ. This chain's CDR3 is CASSQDFGGYNYGYTF. In nucleotides, the CDR3 is TGTGCCAGCAGCCAAGATTTCGGGGGTTATAACTATGGCTACACCTTC.

The CDR3 coding sequence is TGCAGCGTTGTTGGGTCCACTTCCTACGAGCAGTACTTC. This encodes CSVVGSTSYEQYF. This chain connects TRBV29-1 to TRBJ2-7; no definite D call. CDR3 size: 13 residues. Trimming took 4 bases from V and 1 from J, leaving 11 bases between them. From germline, CDR1 is SQVTM and CDR2 ANQGSEA.

There are a few counts of this clonotype. The chain has TRBV4-3 and TRBJ2-1; D call uncertain. This CDR3 contains 13 residues. Trimming left V 0 bases short and J 5 bases short, with 5 bases between. From germline, CDR1 is LGHNA and CDR2 YSLEER. CDR3 nucleotide sequence: TGCGCCAGCAGCCAAGATTCGGACAATGAGCAGTTCTTC. Protein sequence: CASSQDSDNEQFF.

This clonotype appeared many times. This sequence joins TRBV7-2 and TRBJ2-3; TRBD1 matches at 8 bases. Germline V gene data show CDR1 as SGHTA and CDR2 as FQGNSA. The CDR3 covers 15 residues. Germline trimming cut 1 base from V and 3 bases from J; bases unmatched to any gene: 3. The CDR3: CASSLGQGATDTQYF. CDR3 sequence (DNA): TGTGCCAGCAGCTTAGGCCAGGGGGCAACAGATACGCAGTATTTT.

The genes are TRBV29-1 and TRBJ2-1; tentatively, D is TRBD1 or TRBD2 (5 bases each). The V end was cut by 8 bases, the J end by 4 bases, with 9 bases between. Germline CDR1 is SQVTM and CDR2 is ANQGSEA. The CDR3 sequence is 11 residues long. The CDR3 sequence: CSWGSYNEQFF. The CDR3 DNA is TGCAGCTGGGGGAGTTACAATGAGCAGTTCTTC.

About this clonotype itself: A read error is possible here, since a much larger clone lies one base away. The chain combines TRBV7-2 with TRBJ2-5; D is unresolved. Judging by the DNA end, TRBJ2-7 fits better; the J call may be wrong. This CDR3 spans 13 amino acids. The germline CDR1 and CDR2 sequences are SGHTA and FQGNSA. CDR3 sequence (DNA): TGTGCCAGCAGCTTAGGAGGTTCGAACGAGCAGTACTTC. Amino acid sequence: CASSLGGSNEQYF.

The V gene is TRBV27, the J gene TRBJ2-7, with a possible D match to TRBD1 (6 bases). V lost 10 bases, J lost 7 bases, and 20 bases lay in between. Germline V gene data show CDR1 as MNHEY and CDR2 as SMNVEV (reference sequence). The CDR3 sequence is 13 residues long. CDR3 in DNA: TGTGCCACCAGGCCCAGGGGCCACAATGAGCAGTACTTC. Translation gives CATRPRGHNEQYF.

This clonotype showed up many times. The genes are TRBV20-1 and TRBJ2-3, with TRBD2 matching 12 bases. There are 20 residues in the CDR3. Germline assignment: CDR1 DFQATT and CDR2 SNEGSKA (reference sequence). J gave up 0 bases and V 6 bases, and 19 bases lay outside the gene matches. The DNA of the CDR3 is TGCAGTGCCCGGTCGGAGGCCACTAGCGGGGGGCTATTAAGCACAGATACGCAGTATTTT. This gives the protein CSARSEATSGGLLSTDTQYF.

J is TRBJ2-4 and V is TRBV7-2; D unclear. The J call may not be correct, given that the DNA end is closer to TRBJ2-7. CDR1 and CDR2 (germline): SGHTA, FQGNSA. The CDR3 covers 13 residues. The CDR3, as DNA: TGTGCCAGCAGCTCGAACGTTCGCTACGAGCAGTACTTC. Its translation is CASSSNVRYEQYF.

V usage is TRBV4-2 and J usage is TRBJ2-1; D is unresolved. The assigned J gene may be wrong: the sequence end matches TRBJ2-7 better. The CDR3 extends over 16 amino acids. Germline-derived CDR1 and CDR2 are LGHNA and YNFKEQ. The CDR3 loop reads CASSQDLGSSYNEQYF. CDR3 DNA: TGTGCCAGCAGCCAAGATTTGGGATCCTCCTACAATGAGCAGTACTTC.

In regard to this clonotype: This may stem from a read error, because a much larger clone lies one nucleotide away. V is TRBV12-3 or TRBV12-4 and J is TRBJ2-3; D uncertain. The CDR3 covers 17 residues. The ends were cut back, 1 base at V and 4 bases at J, with 18 bases in the middle. CDR3 residues: CASSLEPGIGSADTQYF. The CDR3 DNA follows: TGTGCCAGCAGTTTAGAACCGGGCATAGGGTCCGCAGATACGCAGTATTTT.

This chain uses TRBV3-1 with TRBJ2-5; the D call may be TRBD1 or TRBD2 (5 bases each). CDR3 length: 15 amino acids. Trimming shortened V by 7 bases and J by 1 base, and 16 bases separated the two germline ends. Looked up from germline, CDR1 is LGHDT and CDR2 is YNNKEL (reference sequence). The CDR3 sequence: CASIAKRGFQETQYF. CDR3 nucleotides: TGTGCCAGCATCGCTAAGAGGGGTTTCCAAGAGACCCAGTACTTC.

The chain recombines TRBV20-1 with TRBJ1-2, with 10 bases matching TRBD1. With V trimmed by 4 bases and J by 6 bases, 8 bases remained unmatched. This CDR3 has 14 amino acids. Germline CDR1 is DFQATT and CDR2 is SNEGSKA (reference sequence). CDR3 nucleotides: TGCAGTGCTACATCCGACAGGGGGCATAATGGCTACACCTTC. Translating gives CSATSDRGHNGYTF.

V gene TRBV6-5 combines with J gene TRBJ2-4; tentatively, D is TRBD1 (7 bases). The V end lost 5 bases, the J end lost 4 bases, and 12 bases lay between the germline ends. Germline values: CDR1 MNHEY, CDR2 SVGAGI. This CDR3 has 14 amino acids. CDR3 DNA: TGTGCCAGCAGTCCCCCAGGGGGGAAAAACATTCAGTACTTC. The encoded protein is CASSPPGGKNIQYF.

This clonotype was seen ten or more times. This chain links TRBV20-1 with TRBJ1-2; perhaps TRBD1 as D (5 bases). CDR1 and CDR2 (germline): DFQATT, SNEGSKA (reference sequence). The length of the CDR3 is 12 residues. CDR3 sequence: CSPQQGNYGYTF. In nucleotides, the CDR3 is TGCAGCCCCCAGCAGGGTAACTATGGCTACACCTTC.

This rearrangement joins TRBV20-1 to TRBJ2-7, with D unresolved. Trimming removed 1 base at V and 0 bases at J, with 10 bases between. The CDR3 extends over 14 amino acids. The V gene's germline CDR1 is DFQATT and CDR2 SNEGSKA (reference sequence). The CDR3 spells CSARAERGSYEQYF. The DNA of the CDR3 is TGCAGTGCTAGAGCCGAAAGAGGCTCCTACGAGCAGTACTTC.

V gene TRBV6-5 combines with J gene TRBJ1-2; D remains ambiguous. The germline V gene encodes CDR1 MNHEY and CDR2 SVGAGI. CDR3 length equals 11 residues. V was shortened by 8 bases and J by 3 bases, with 7 bases between the two germline ends. The CDR3 nucleotides read TGTGCCAGCGGTTCTGACTATGGCTACACCTTC. Protein sequence: CASGSDYGYTF.

V usage is TRBV7-2 and J usage is TRBJ1-1; D is possibly TRBD1 (5 bases). V shed 1 base and J shed 0 bases, with 9 bases lying between them. Germline V gene lookup returns CDR1 SGHTA and CDR2 FQGNSA. This CDR3 spans 15 amino acids. In nucleotides, the CDR3 is TGTGCCAGCAGCTTAGGGGGCCTCATGAACACTGAAGCTTTCTTT. Its protein is CASSLGGLMNTEAFF.

This clonotype was observed a handful of times. The rearrangement joins TRBV7-3 to TRBJ2-1; D unresolved. Germline V gene data show CDR1 as SGHTA and CDR2 as FQGTGA. The germline V and J ends were trimmed by 0 bases and 2 bases, with 8 bases remaining between them. CDR3 size: 15 residues. CDR3 loop: CASSLTGRPYNEQFF. The CDR3 bases are TGTGCCAGCAGCTTAACGGGCCGTCCCTACAATGAGCAGTTCTTC.